This T cell receptor (beta chain) stems from a study of sequential checkpoint blockade in melanoma. About the study: Randomization was 1:1 between first-line nivolumab→ipilimumab and ipilimumab→nivolumab. Each arm's sequence ended with maintenance nivolumab.

This sample's treatment: randomized to nivolumab then ipilimumab (arm A) or the reverse (arm B). No patient had prior DNA-damaging chemotherapy. From thawed PBMCs, live CD3+CD8+ cells negative for CD19 and CD56 were sorted. Trimming shortened V by 5 bases and J by 4 bases, and 17 bases separated the two germline ends. The CDR3 spans 15 residues. Germline V lookup: CDR1 LNHDA, CDR2 SQIVND (reference sequence). This clone showed up just once. Clones were read by immunoSEQ multiplex PCR, and TCRdb kept only the in-frame ones, dropping some. The sample yields approximately 13,000 clones, about 55% seen once.

The TCR originated in a human donor with melanoma. Source: CD8+ T cells sorted from blood (inferred from file names), taken from a patient given nivolumab and ipilimumab in sequence. J is TRBJ1-1 and V is TRBV19; perhaps TRBD1 as D (6 bases). Here the CDR3 reads CASSPGGQGTTEAFF. The CDR3 DNA reads TGTGCCAGTAGTCCGGGGGGGCAGGGTACCACTGAAGCTTTCTTT.